Sequencing of this T cell receptor beta chain was carried out in a study of Ad26.COV2.S vaccination and SARS-CoV-2 variants. Concerning this clone itself: Its antigen is still unknown.

V dropped 8 bases and J dropped 0 bases, with 11 bases sitting between them. The CDR3 length is 14 residues. From germline, CDR1 is SNHLY and CDR2 FYNNEI. TCRdb keeps only in-frame clones here, not all; method: immunoSEQ multiplex PCR. The repertoire includes around 350,000 clones, 92% of them detected once, and 3.5% to 4.5% sits in the top ten. Study results and caveats: Across vaccine and placebo recipients, the breadth of non-spike TCRs was similar. Among vaccine recipients, spike-specific TCR breadth exceeded that of placebo recipients. Measures of TCR breadth and depth may have fallen short of total T cell responses. Marked by substantial breadth, spike-specific CD8+ and CD4+ T cell responses were reportedly seen after vaccination.

The chain employs TRBV2 and TRBJ2-1; a possible D gene is TRBD1 (6 bases). The sequence was obtained from a human donor who had recovered from COVID-19. Specimen: peripheral blood, collected after recovery from COVID-19. The CDR3 protein is CASLQGSSYNEQFF. The CDR3 coding sequence is TGTGCCAGCCTACAGGGATCCTCCTACAATGAGCAGTTCTTC.